Below are 27 T cell receptor beta chains sequenced from a single sample in a study of blood T cell repertoires in COVID-19. TCRdb's table, derived via immunoSEQ multiplex PCR, lists solely in-frame clones and lacks some. The data hold tens of thousands of clones, with roughly nine tenths observed a single time. What was sequenced was peripheral blood. The receptors derive from a human donor in a cohort sampled during active COVID-19.

The rearrangement links TRBV11-2 to TRBJ2-7, with TRBD2 identical over 8 bases. Germline V gives CDR1 SGHAT, CDR2 FQNNGV. There are 15 residues in the CDR3. The J segment lost 1 base and the V segment lost 5 bases, leaving 7 bases of the junction unmatched. The CDR3 region has the DNA TGTGCCAGCAGCCCTACTAGCGGAAAGTCCTACGAGCAGTACTTC. Translated: CASSPTSGKSYEQYF.

The chain joins TRBV7-9 to TRBJ2-1; the match to TRBD1 covers 8 bases. The CDR3 spans 17 residues. V lost 5 bases and J lost 4; bases outside the gene matches: 13. CDR1 is SEHNR and CDR2 is FQNEAQ in the germline V gene (reference sequence). The CDR3 loop reads CASSRPLGQGLYNEQFF. The DNA of the CDR3 is TGTGCCAGCAGCCGACCGCTAGGACAGGGACTTTACAATGAGCAGTTCTTC.

The chain joins TRBV6-4 to TRBJ2-3; 7 positions agree with TRBD2. V gave up 4 bases and J gave up 2 bases; unmatched junction bases: 15. Germline CDR1 and CDR2: MRHNA and SNTAGT. The CDR3 has 18 residues. For the CDR3, the DNA is TGTGCCAGCAGTGCACGTCCCATTCGCGGGGGAAACACAGATACGCAGTATTTT. Protein product: CASSARPIRGGNTDTQYF.

In this sample, this clone turned up once. The chain recombines TRBV3-1 (or the pseudogene TRBV3-2) with TRBJ2-7; 13 bases agree with TRBD2. CDR3 length: 17 amino acids. V trimming: 1 base; J trimming: 6 bases; junction bases outside the gene matches: 9. Germline V gene data show CDR1 as LGHDT and CDR2 as YNNKEL (reference sequence). Written as DNA, the CDR3 is TGTGCCAGCAGCCAAGGGACTAGCGGGAGACCTAGCCGCGAGCAGTACTTC. Residues: CASSQGTSGRPSREQYF.

This clone occurred once. The V call is TRBV11-2, the J call TRBJ2-7; 7 bases line up with TRBD2. The CDR3 has 15 amino acids. V lost 7 bases, J lost 3 bases, and 12 bases stayed unmatched. Germline V lookup: CDR1 SGHAT, CDR2 FQNNGV. The CDR3 protein is CASIGRSGSGYEQYF. For the CDR3, the DNA is TGTGCCAGCATCGGGAGGTCAGGGAGCGGCTACGAGCAGTACTTC.

V and J are TRBV4-3 and TRBJ1-2; 7 nucleotides align to TRBD1. Germline CDR1 LGHNA, CDR2 YSLEER. V was clipped by 0 bases and J by 4 bases; unmatched bases: 11. This CDR3 is 17 amino acids long. CDR3: CASSQELTGVKPYGYTF. For the CDR3, the DNA is TGCGCCAGCAGCCAAGAACTCACAGGGGTTAAGCCCTATGGCTACACCTTC.

The chain recombines TRBV5-4 with TRBJ2-1, with 7 bases fitting TRBD2. The J segment lost 5 bases and the V segment lost 0 bases, leaving 5 bases of the junction unmatched. Germline CDR1 SGHNT, CDR2 YYREEE (reference sequence). The length of the CDR3 is 15 residues. The CDR3 protein is CASSLEPSGNNEQFF. In nucleotides, the CDR3 is TGTGCCAGCAGCTTGGAGCCTAGCGGTAACAATGAGCAGTTCTTC.

The chain joins TRBV6-6 to TRBJ2-1; 7 bases map to TRBD1. The CDR3 has 15 amino acids. The V and J ends lost 6 bases and 0 bases, in that order; junction bases with no gene match: 5. Germline-derived CDR1 and CDR2 are MNHNY and SVGAGI (reference sequence). The CDR3 DNA reads TGTGCCAGCAGCAAGACAGGGAGCTCCTACAATGAGCAGTTCTTC. This sequence encodes CASSKTGSSYNEQFF.

This clone appeared a single time. The V gene is TRBV28, the J gene TRBJ1-2, with no clear D. Looked up from germline, CDR1 is MDHEN and CDR2 is SYDVKM. This CDR3 is built from 15 residues. Trimming stripped 5 bases from V and 4 bases from J, with 17 bases between. For the CDR3, the DNA is TGTGCCAGCAGTCCCCCAGAGAGGGCAGGCTATGGCTACACCTTC. The encoded protein is CASSPPERAGYGYTF.

The gene calls are TRBV12-3 or TRBV12-4 and TRBJ2-7; weak D call: TRBD1 (6 bases). The CDR3 loop spans 13 amino acids. V shed 1 base and J shed 6 bases, with 10 bases lying between them. CDR3 DNA sequence: TGTGCCAGCAGTTTAGGGGGGCCGTTCGAGCAGTACTTC. Translated, it gives CASSLGGPFEQYF.

This chain joins TRBV7-2 and TRBJ2-1; 10 bases match TRBD2. The germline V gene has CDR1 SGHTA and CDR2 FQGNSA. With 1 base clipped from V and 9 bases from J, the junction kept 15 bases outside the gene matches. CDR3 length: 18 residues. Written as DNA, the CDR3 is TGTGCCAGCAGCTTAGTCCCTAGCGGGGGTGGGTCATTACGTGAGCAGTTCTTC. Its translation is CASSLVPSGGGSLREQFF.

The V gene is TRBV27, the J gene TRBJ1-2; D is perhaps TRBD1 (5 bases). This CDR3 region has 14 residues. V was trimmed by 4 bases and J by 4 bases, leaving 13 bases between them. Germline CDR1 and CDR2: MNHEY and SMNVEV (reference sequence). The CDR3 nucleotides are TGTGCCAGCAGTTCGGGACTGGGGGGCTATGGCTACACCTTC. It translates to CASSSGLGGYGYTF.

The chain has TRBV30 and TRBJ1-1; possibly TRBD1 for D (5 bases). Germline CDR1 is GTSNPN and CDR2 is SVGIG (reference sequence). The CDR3 length is 13 residues. Between the trimmed V and J ends, which lost 1 base and 1 base, there was a span of 7 bases. The CDR3 bases are TGTGCCTGGAGTGGACAGACGAACACTGAAGCTTTCTTT. Amino acid sequence: CAWSGQTNTEAFF. Looking up the rest from reference TRBV30 and TRBJ1-1 gives the full variable domain: SQTIHQWPATLVQPVGSPLSLECTVEGTSNPNLYWYRQAAGRGLQLLFYSVGIGQISSEVPQNLSASRPQDRQFILSSKKLLLSDSGFYLCAWSGQTNTEAFFGQGTRLTVV.

The rearrangement links TRBV5-5 to TRBJ2-1; D is possibly TRBD1 (6 bases). Trimming took 2 bases from V and 2 from J, leaving 11 bases between them. This CDR3 has 15 residues. The germline CDR1 and CDR2 sequences are SGHKS and YYEKEE (reference sequence). CDR3 DNA sequence: TGTGCCAGCAGCTTCGAAGACAGGACCTACAATGAGCAGTTCTTC. Translating gives CASSFEDRTYNEQFF.

The chain uses TRBV6-2 or TRBV6-3 and TRBJ2-3; D is unclear. The germline V and J ends were trimmed by 4 bases and 4 bases, with 12 bases remaining between them. This CDR3 has 14 amino acids. Germline lookup yields CDR1 MNHEY and CDR2 SVGEGT. The CDR3 sequence: CASSWPYRADTQYF. Written as DNA, the CDR3 is TGTGCCAGCAGTTGGCCCTACCGGGCAGATACGCAGTATTTT.

The chain links TRBV5-1 to TRBJ1-2; D call uncertain. Germline loops: CDR1 SGHRS, CDR2 YFSETQ. The CDR3 is made up of 14 amino acids. Between the trimmed V and J ends, which lost 1 base and 1 base, there was a span of 8 bases. CDR3 in DNA: TGCGCCAGCAGCTTGCGGGGTGGTAACTATGGCTACACCTTC. Its protein product is CASSLRGGNYGYTF.

The CDR3 spells CASSLDIQGSWRGDNEQFF. CDR3 in DNA: TGTGCCAGCAGCTTAGATATTCAGGGTTCTTGGCGGGGAGATAATGAGCAGTTCTTC. This rearrangement joins TRBV11-2 to TRBJ2-1; D perhaps matches TRBD2 (6 bases). Germline loops: CDR1 SGHAT, CDR2 FQNNGV. V shed 0 bases and J shed 7 bases, with 25 bases lying between them. The CDR3 contains 19 residues.

As regards this clone: The sample carries other DNA sequences with the same CDR3. The rearrangement joins TRBV4-1 to TRBJ2-1, with 9 bases that match TRBD2. V lost 0 bases to trimming and J lost 4 bases; unmatched junction nucleotides: 1. Germline CDR1 MGHRA, CDR2 YSYEKL. This CDR3 has 15 residues. CDR3 in DNA: TGCGCCAGCAGCCAAGAGCGGGGGGGATACAATGAGCAGTTCTTC. This codes for CASSQERGGYNEQFF.

V gene TRBV15 combines with J gene TRBJ1-1; no firm D call. The germline V gene encodes CDR1 LNHNV and CDR2 YYDKDF (reference sequence). The CDR3 totals 14 residues. V lost 0 bases and J lost 0, with 5 bases in between. The CDR3 spells CATSRDPVNTEAFF. CDR3 in DNA: TGTGCCACCAGCAGAGATCCCGTGAACACTGAAGCTTTCTTT.

This clone was recorded once. V is TRBV4-3 and J is TRBJ2-7, with 9 positions matching TRBD1. Trimming cost V 0 bases and J 2 bases; bases outside gene matches: 14. The CDR3 runs 19 residues. The germline V gene encodes CDR1 LGHNA and CDR2 YSLEER. CDR3 sequence (DNA): TGCGCCAGCAGCCAAGACCGTTATTTAACAGGGGGCCTAACCTACGAGCAGTACTTC. Translating it yields CASSQDRYLTGGLTYEQYF.

In DNA, the CDR3 is TGTGCCAGCAGCTTGGGGGGAGCCACAGATACGCAGTATTTT. Translated, it gives CASSLGGATDTQYF. The rearrangement joins TRBV5-6 to TRBJ2-3, with D perhaps TRBD2 (5 bases). Germline V lookup: CDR1 SGHDT, CDR2 YYEEEE. The CDR3 spans 14 residues. V gave up 0 bases and J gave up 2 bases, with 7 bases separating them.

In DNA form, the CDR3 reads TGTGCCAGCAGTTTTGCCAGGGGTGCCGGGGAGCTGTTTTTT. Protein: CASSFARGAGELFF. The chain carries TRBV27 and TRBJ2-2, with a tentative D call TRBD1 (6 bases). V shed 3 bases and J shed 6 bases, with 11 bases lying between them. In germline, CDR1 is MNHEY, CDR2 SMNVEV (reference sequence). There are 14 residues in the CDR3.

V and J are TRBV3-1 (or the pseudogene TRBV3-2) and TRBJ2-1; D is possibly TRBD1 (6 bases). Trimming shortened V by 4 bases and J by 0 bases, and 16 bases separated the two germline ends. The V gene's germline CDR1 is LGHDT and CDR2 YNNKEL (reference sequence). The CDR3 is 17 amino acids. For the CDR3, the DNA is TGTGCCAGCAGCCGTGCCCCGGGACACATCTCCTACAATGAGCAGTTCTTC. Translated, it gives CASSRAPGHISYNEQFF.

The J gene is TRBJ2-2, the V gene TRBV28; 12 bases line up with TRBD2. V lost 5 bases, J lost 2 bases, and 6 bases stayed unmatched. This CDR3 has 17 residues. CDR1 and CDR2 from the germline V gene are MDHEN and SYDVKM. As DNA, the CDR3 is TGTGCCAGCAGTGAGACTAGCGGGAGACTAAACACCGGGGAGCTGTTTTTT. The encoded protein is CASSETSGRLNTGELFF.

In its sample, this clone was seen once. J is TRBJ1-1 and V is TRBV4-3; 11 bases are shared with TRBD1. Looked up from germline, CDR1 is LGHNA and CDR2 is YSLEER. J was trimmed by 4 bases and V by 4 bases; bases with no gene match: 5. There are 15 residues in the CDR3. The CDR3 loop is CASSLRDRGSTEAFF. The CDR3, as DNA: TGCGCCAGCAGCCTTCGGGACAGGGGGAGCACTGAAGCTTTCTTT.

The sample holds a few counts of this clone. The V and J genes are TRBV5-1 and TRBJ2-7; TRBD2 agrees at 13 bases. This CDR3 has 17 residues. Germline CDR1 is SGHRS and CDR2 is YFSETQ. With 0 bases clipped from V and 1 base from J, the junction kept 4 bases outside the gene matches. The CDR3 is CASSLVRTSGGSYEQYF. The CDR3 DNA is TGCGCCAGCAGCTTGGTACGGACTAGCGGGGGATCCTACGAGCAGTACTTC.

CDR3 loop: CASSSLLGAGSPLHF. CDR3 nucleotides: TGTGCCAGCAGCTCCCTTCTGGGGGCGGGTTCACCCCTCCACTTT. The genes are TRBV7-9 and TRBJ1-6; D might be TRBD1 (6 bases). V was cut by 4 bases and J by 9 bases, with 16 bases left in between. This CDR3 is built from 15 residues. From germline, CDR1 is SEHNR and CDR2 FQNEAQ (reference sequence).